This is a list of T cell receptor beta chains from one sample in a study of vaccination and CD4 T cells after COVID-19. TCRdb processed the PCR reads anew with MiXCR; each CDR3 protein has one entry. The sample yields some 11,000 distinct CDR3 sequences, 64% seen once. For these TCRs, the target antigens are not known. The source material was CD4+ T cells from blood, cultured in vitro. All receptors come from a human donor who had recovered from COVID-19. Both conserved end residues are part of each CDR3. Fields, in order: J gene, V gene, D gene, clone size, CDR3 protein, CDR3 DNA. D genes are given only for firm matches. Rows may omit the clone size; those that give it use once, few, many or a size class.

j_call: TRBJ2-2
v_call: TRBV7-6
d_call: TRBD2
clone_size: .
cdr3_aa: CASSLDPAGAPGLGELFF
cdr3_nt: TGTGCCAGCAGCTTAGATCCAGCGGGGGCCCCGGGTTTAGGGGAGCTGTTTTTT

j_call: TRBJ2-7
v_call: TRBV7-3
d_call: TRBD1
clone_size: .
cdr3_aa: CASSLRAGQGGHEQYF
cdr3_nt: TGTGCCAGCAGCCTTAGGGCCGGACAGGGAGGCCACGAGCAGTACTTC

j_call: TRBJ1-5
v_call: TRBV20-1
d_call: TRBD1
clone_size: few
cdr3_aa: CSAKWGGAGGNQPQHF
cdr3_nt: TGCAGTGCTAAATGGGGAGGAGCAGGGGGGAATCAGCCCCAGCATTTT

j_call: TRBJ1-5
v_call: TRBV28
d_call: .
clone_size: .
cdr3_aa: CAVGGGNQPQHF
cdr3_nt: TGTGCCGTGGGGGGTGGCAATCAGCCCCAGCATTTT

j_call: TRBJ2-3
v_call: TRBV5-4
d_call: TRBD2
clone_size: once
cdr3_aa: CASSLARRLAGISTDTQYF
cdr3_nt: TGTGCCAGCAGCCTTGCCCGAAGACTAGCGGGAATAAGCACAGATACGCAGTATTTT

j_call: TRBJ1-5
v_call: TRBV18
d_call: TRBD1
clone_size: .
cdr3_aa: CASSSQDRGHQPQHF
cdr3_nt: TGTGCCAGCTCATCCCAGGACAGGGGACATCAGCCCCAGCATTTT

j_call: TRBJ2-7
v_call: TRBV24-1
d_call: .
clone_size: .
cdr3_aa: CATSDPTLQHYEQYF
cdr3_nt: TGTGCCACCAGTGACCCCACTTTGCAGCACTACGAGCAGTACTTC

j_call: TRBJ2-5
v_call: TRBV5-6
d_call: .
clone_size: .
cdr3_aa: CASSLSSGDGGRGTQYF
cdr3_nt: TGTGCCAGCAGCTTGTCCTCTGGCGATGGGGGCCGGGGGACCCAGTACTTC

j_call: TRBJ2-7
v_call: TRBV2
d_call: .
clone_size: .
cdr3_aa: CASGVRGSYEQYF
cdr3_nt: TGTGCCTCCGGGGTCCGGGGCTCCTACGAGCAGTACTTC

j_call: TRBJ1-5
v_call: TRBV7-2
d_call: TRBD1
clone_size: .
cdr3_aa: CASSGQGQDQPQHF
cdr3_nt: TGTGCCAGCAGCGGCCAGGGACAGGACCAGCCCCAGCATTTT

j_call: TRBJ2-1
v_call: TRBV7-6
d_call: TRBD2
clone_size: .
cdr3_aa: CASSPLSGVGEQFF
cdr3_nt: TGTGCCAGCAGCCCCCTGAGCGGGGTTGGTGAGCAGTTCTTC

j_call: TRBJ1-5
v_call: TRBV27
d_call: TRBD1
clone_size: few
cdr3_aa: CASSSSGTGWSNQPQHF
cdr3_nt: TGTGCCAGCAGTTCATCCGGGACAGGCTGGAGCAATCAGCCCCAGCATTTT

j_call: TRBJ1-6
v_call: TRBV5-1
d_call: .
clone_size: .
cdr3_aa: CASSLAGALYNSPLHF
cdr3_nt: TGCGCCAGCAGCTTGGCAGGGGCCCTCTATAATTCACCCCTCCACTTT

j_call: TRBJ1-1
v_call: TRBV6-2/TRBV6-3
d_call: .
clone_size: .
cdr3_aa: CASSLAAGPTEAFF
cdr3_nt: TGTGCCAGCAGTCTCGCGGCGGGACCGACAGAAGCTTTCTTT

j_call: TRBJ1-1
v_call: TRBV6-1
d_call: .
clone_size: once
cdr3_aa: CASRPTVNTEAFF
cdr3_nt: TGTGCCAGCCGCCCGACCGTGAACACTGAAGCTTTCTTT

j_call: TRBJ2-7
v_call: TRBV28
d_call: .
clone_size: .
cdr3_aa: CASSSMIPGQPGHPSYEQYF
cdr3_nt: TGTGCCAGCAGTTCAATGATTCCAGGACAGCCAGGGCATCCCAGCTACGAGCAGTACTTC

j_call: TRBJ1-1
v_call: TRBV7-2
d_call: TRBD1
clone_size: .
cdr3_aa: CASSSGGLVGTEAFF
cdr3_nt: TGTGCCAGCAGCTCAGGGGGACTAGTAGGGACTGAAGCTTTCTTT

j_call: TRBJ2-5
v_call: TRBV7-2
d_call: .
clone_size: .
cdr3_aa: CASSLVGPSSTQYF
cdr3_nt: TGTGCCAGCAGCTTAGTGGGCCCGTCGTCGACCCAGTACTTC

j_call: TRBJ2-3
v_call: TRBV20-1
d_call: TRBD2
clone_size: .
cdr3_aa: CSARDPFRTSGRETDTQYF
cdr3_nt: TGCAGTGCTAGAGATCCCTTTCGGACTAGCGGGAGGGAAACAGATACGCAGTATTTT

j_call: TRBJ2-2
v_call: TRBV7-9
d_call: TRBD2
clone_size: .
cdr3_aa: CASSLTSGVTGELFF
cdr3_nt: TGTGCCAGCAGCTTAACTAGCGGGGTGACCGGGGAGCTGTTTTTT

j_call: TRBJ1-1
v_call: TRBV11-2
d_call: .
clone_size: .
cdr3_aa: CASSVSLTEAFF
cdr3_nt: TGTGCCAGCAGCGTATCTTTGACTGAAGCTTTCTTT

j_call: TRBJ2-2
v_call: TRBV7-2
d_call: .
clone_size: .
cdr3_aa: CASSPPTGELFF
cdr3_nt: TGTGCCAGCAGCCCACCCACCGGGGAGCTGTTTTTT

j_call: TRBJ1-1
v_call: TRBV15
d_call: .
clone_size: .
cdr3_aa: CATSKGWVGGRNTEAFF
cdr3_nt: TGTGCCACCAGCAAGGGATGGGTTGGGGGGCGGAACACTGAAGCTTTCTTT

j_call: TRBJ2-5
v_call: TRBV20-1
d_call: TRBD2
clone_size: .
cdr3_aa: CTASPSGLETQYF
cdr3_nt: TGTACAGCTAGCCCTAGCGGTCTAGAGACCCAGTACTTC

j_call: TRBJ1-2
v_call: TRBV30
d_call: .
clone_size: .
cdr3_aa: CAFGQLNYGYTF
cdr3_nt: TGTGCTTTTGGACAGCTAAACTATGGCTACACCTTC

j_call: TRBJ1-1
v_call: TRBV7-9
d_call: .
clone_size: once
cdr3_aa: CASNDDPGVNTEAFF
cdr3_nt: TGTGCCAGCAACGACGACCCCGGGGTTAACACTGAAGCTTTCTTT

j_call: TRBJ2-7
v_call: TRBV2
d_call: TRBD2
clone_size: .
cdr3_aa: CASSIAGGPYEQYF
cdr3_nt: TGTGCCAGCAGTATAGCGGGAGGGCCCTACGAGCAGTACTTC

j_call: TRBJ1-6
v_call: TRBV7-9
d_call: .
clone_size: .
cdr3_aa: CASSFRGRSPLHF
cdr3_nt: TGTGCCAGCAGCTTCAGGGGACGATCACCCCTCCACTTT

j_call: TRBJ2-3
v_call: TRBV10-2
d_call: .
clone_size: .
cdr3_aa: CASSVWASSTDTQYF
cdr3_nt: TGCGCCAGCAGTGTGTGGGCTTCTAGCACAGATACGCAGTATTTT

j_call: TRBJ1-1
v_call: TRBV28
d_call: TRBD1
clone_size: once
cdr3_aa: CASIRRDRGWAFF
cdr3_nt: TGTGCCAGCATTCGCAGAGACAGGGGATGGGCTTTCTTT

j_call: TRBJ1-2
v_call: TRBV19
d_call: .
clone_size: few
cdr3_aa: CASSSGGGGYTF
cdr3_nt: TGTGCCAGTAGTTCGGGGGGCGGCGGCTACACCTTC

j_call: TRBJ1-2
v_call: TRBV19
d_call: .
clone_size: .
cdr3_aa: CASSILGGQDTIYGYTF
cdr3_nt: TGTGCCAGTAGTATCCTCGGTGGGCAGGATACCATCTATGGCTACACCTTC

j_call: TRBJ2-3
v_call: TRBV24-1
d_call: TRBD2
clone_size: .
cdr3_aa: CATSDRLAGAYTDTQYF
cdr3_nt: TGTGCCACCAGTGACCGACTAGCGGGGGCCTACACAGATACGCAGTATTTT

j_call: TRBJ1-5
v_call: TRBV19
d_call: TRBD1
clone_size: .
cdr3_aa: CASSWAPTGNQPQHF
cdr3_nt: TGTGCCAGTAGTTGGGCTCCGACAGGGAATCAGCCCCAGCATTTT

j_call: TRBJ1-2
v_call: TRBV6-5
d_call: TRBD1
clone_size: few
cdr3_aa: CASSYSGGDGYTF
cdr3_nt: TGTGCCAGCAGTTACTCAGGGGGCGATGGCTACACCTTC

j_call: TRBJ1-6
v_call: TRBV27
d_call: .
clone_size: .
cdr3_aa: CASSSSGFPNSPLHF
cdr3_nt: TGTGCCAGCAGTTCCTCAGGGTTCCCGAATTCACCCCTCCACTTT

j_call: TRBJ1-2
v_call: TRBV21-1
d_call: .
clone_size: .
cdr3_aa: CASSITGSCTF
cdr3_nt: TGTGCCAGCAGCATCACAGGTTCTTGCACCTTC

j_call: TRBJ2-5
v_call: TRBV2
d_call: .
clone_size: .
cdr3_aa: CASSPSGAGETQYF
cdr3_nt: TGTGCCAGCAGTCCCTCAGGGGCTGGGGAGACCCAGTACTTC

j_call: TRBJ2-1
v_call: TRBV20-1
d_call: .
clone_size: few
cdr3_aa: CSARDHLRARVHEQFF
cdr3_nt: TGCAGTGCTAGGGATCATTTGCGGGCGAGGGTCCATGAGCAGTTCTTC

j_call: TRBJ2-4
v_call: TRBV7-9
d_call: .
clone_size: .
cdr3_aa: CASSLEYIQYF
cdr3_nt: TGTGCCAGCAGCTTAGAGTACATTCAGTACTTC

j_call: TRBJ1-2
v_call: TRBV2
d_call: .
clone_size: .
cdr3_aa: CASGRTPSYGYTF
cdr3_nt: TGTGCCAGCGGGCGGACACCCTCTTATGGCTACACCTTC

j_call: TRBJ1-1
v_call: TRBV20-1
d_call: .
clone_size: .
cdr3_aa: CSARDRLSGANTEAFF
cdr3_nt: TGCAGTGCTAGAGATAGATTGTCAGGGGCGAACACTGAAGCTTTCTTT

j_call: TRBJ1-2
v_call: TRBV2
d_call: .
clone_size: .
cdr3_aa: CASSEGAPGTFGYTF
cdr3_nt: TGTGCCAGCAGTGAAGGGGCCCCGGGGACTTTTGGCTACACCTTC

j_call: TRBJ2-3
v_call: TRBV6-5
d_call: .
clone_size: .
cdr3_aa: CASSYSGGTDTQYF
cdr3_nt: TGTGCCAGCAGTTACTCGGGCGGAACAGATACGCAGTATTTT

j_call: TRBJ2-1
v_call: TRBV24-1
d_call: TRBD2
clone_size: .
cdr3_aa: CATSDFGWEGGYNEQFF
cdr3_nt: TGTGCCACCAGTGATTTTGGGTGGGAGGGCGGCTACAATGAGCAGTTCTTC

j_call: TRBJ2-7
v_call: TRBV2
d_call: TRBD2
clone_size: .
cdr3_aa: CASFERGSSYEQYF
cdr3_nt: TGTGCCAGCTTCGAGCGGGGATCTTCCTACGAGCAGTACTTC

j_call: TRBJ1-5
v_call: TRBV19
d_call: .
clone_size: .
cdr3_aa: CASSLEGVQPQHF
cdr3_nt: TGTGCCAGTAGTTTAGAGGGTGTCCAGCCCCAGCATTTT

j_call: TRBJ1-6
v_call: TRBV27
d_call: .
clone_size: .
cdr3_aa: CASSLGAGANSPLHF
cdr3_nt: TGTGCCAGCAGTTTAGGGGCAGGGGCGAATTCACCCCTCCACTTT

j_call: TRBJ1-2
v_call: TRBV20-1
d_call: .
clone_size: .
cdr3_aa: CSAALLEGSGYTF
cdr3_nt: TGCAGTGCTGCTCTCCTGGAAGGCTCGGGCTACACCTTC